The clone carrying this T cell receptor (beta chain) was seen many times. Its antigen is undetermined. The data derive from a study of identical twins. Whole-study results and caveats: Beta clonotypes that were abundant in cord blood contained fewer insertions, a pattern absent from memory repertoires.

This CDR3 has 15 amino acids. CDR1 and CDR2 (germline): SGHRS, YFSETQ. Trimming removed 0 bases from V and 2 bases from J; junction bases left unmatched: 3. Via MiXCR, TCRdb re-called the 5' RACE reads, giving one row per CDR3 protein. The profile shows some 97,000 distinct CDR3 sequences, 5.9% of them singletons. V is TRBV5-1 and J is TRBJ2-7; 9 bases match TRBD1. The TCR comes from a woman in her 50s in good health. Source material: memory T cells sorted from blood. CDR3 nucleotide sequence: TGCGCCAGCAGCTTGGCCGGGACAGGGCCCTACGAGCAGTACTTC. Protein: CASSLAGTGPYEQYF.